The 28 T cell receptor beta chains below all came from one sample that was sequenced in a study of shared clonotypes between healthy human individuals. Assay: immunoSEQ multiplex PCR; the TCRdb copy retains only in-frame clones and omits some. Of about 470,000 clones listed, roughly 83% are singletons. Input material: PBMCs. These receptor sequences come from a woman aged 40 to 49 in good health. Some clones in this sample may be carry-over from other donors' samples.

This clone has a handful of counts. The rearrangement joins TRBV29-1 to TRBJ1-1; possibly TRBD1 for D (5 bases). Trimming took off 4 bases at V and 5 bases at J, with 11 bases between the two ends. This CDR3 spans 12 amino acids. Germline values: CDR1 SQVTM, CDR2 ANQGSEA. CDR3 nucleotides: TGCAGCGTTGCTGTGGGGGGTACTGAAGCTTTCTTT. It specifies CSVAVGGTEAFF.

The V and J genes are TRBV11-2 and TRBJ2-7; no definite D call. CDR1 SGHAT and CDR2 FQNNGV come from the germline V gene. CDR3 length equals 12 residues. V lost 4 bases and J 5 bases, leaving 9 bases between the germline ends. The CDR3 region is CASSYDWNEQYF. In DNA form, the CDR3 reads TGTGCCAGCAGCTACGATTGGAACGAGCAGTACTTC.

This clone was seen a handful of times. The chain joins TRBV18 to TRBJ2-7; TRBD2 is a possible D gene (5 bases). V lost 3 bases, J lost 1 base, and 10 bases lay in between. The germline V gene encodes CDR1 KGHSH and CDR2 LQKENI. The CDR3 sequence is 14 residues long. CDR3 region: CASSPGSVSYEQYF. The CDR3 DNA follows: TGTGCCAGCTCACCCGGTAGCGTTTCCTACGAGCAGTACTTC. The variable domain in full, with the rest retrieved from reference TRBV18 and TRBJ2-7, is NAGVMQNPRHLVRRRGQEARLRCSPMKGHSHVYWYRQLPEEGLKFMVYLQKENIIDESGMPKERFSAEFPKEGPSILRIQQVVRGDSAAYFCASSPGSVSYEQYFGPGTRLTVT.

CDR3 sequence (DNA): TGTGCCAGCAGCATCAGACAAGAGCAGTTCTTC. Its protein is CASSIRQEQFF. This chain joins TRBV7-9 and TRBJ2-1; D gene uncertain. V was cut by 5 bases and J by 10 bases, with 9 bases left in between. The CDR3 totals 11 residues. Germline lookup yields CDR1 SEHNR and CDR2 FQNEAQ (reference sequence). Full variable domain (missing parts from reference TRBV7-9 and TRBJ2-1): DTGVSQNPRHKITKRGQNVTFRCDPISEHNRLYWYRQTLGQGPEFLTYFQNEAQLEKSRLLSDRFSAERPKGSFSTLEIQRTEQGDSAMYLCASSIRQEQFFGPGTRLTVL.

The chain carries TRBV28 and TRBJ1-1; TRBD1 matches at 8 bases. With V trimmed by 6 bases and J by 1 base, 13 bases remained unmatched. Germline CDR1 and CDR2: MDHEN and SYDVKM. The CDR3 runs to 17 residues. The CDR3 DNA reads as TGTGCCAGCAGACCAAACAGGGGGAAGGGGTGGAACACTGAAGCTTTCTTT. This codes for CASRPNRGKGWNTEAFF.

The chain couples TRBV18 to TRBJ1-5; no reliable D call. Germline lookup yields CDR1 KGHSH and CDR2 LQKENI. Deletions cut 2 bases from V and 0 bases from J, with 8 bases between. This CDR3 comprises 15 residues. In nucleotides, the CDR3 is TGTGCCAGCTCACCATCGGCGGATAGCAATCAGCCCCAGCATTTT. Amino acids: CASSPSADSNQPQHF.

The chain is built from TRBV4-1 and TRBJ1-4, with 7 nucleotides matching TRBD1. This CDR3 is 19 amino acids long. J gave up 0 bases and V 0 bases, and 10 bases lay outside the gene matches. Germline V gives CDR1 MGHRA, CDR2 YSYEKL. The CDR3 DNA sequence: TGCGCCAGCAGCCAAGATCGGACAGGCTTAGGAGCAACTAATGAAAAACTGTTTTTT. As protein: CASSQDRTGLGATNEKLFF.

The sample holds one count of this clone. The chain is built from TRBV4-3 and TRBJ2-3; the match to TRBD2 covers 8 bases. Trimming cost V 0 bases and J 1 base; bases outside gene matches: 3. CDR3 length: 16 residues. Germline CDR1 LGHNA, CDR2 YSLEER. DNA for the CDR3: TGCGCCAGCAGCCAAGATACAGCGGGAGGCACAGATACGCAGTATTTT. Translated, it gives CASSQDTAGGTDTQYF.

The chain recombines TRBV5-5 with TRBJ1-2; 8 nucleotides match TRBD1. Per the germline V gene, CDR1 is SGHKS and CDR2 is YYEKEE (reference sequence). The CDR3 loop spans 13 amino acids. V gave up 4 bases and J gave up 8 bases; unmatched junction bases: 7. The CDR3 DNA reads as TGTGCCAGCAGCCCAGACCGGGACAGGGGCTACACCTTC. Translating it yields CASSPDRDRGYTF.

Details on this clone: A junction boundary mismatches the germline segment, possibly from a read error. The J gene is TRBJ2-5, the V gene TRBV11-2; 10 bases agree with TRBD2. The CDR3 spans 13 residues. The germline V gene has CDR1 SGHAT and CDR2 FQNNGV. CDR3 bases: TGTGCCAGCAACTTAGCGGGGGGAGAGACCCAGTACTTC. As protein: CASNLAGGETQYF.

This chain joins TRBV28 and TRBJ1-6, with D unresolved. The germline V and J ends were trimmed by 3 bases and 8 bases, with 14 bases remaining between them. This CDR3 is 15 amino acids long. CDR1 and CDR2 from the germline V gene are MDHEN and SYDVKM. CDR3 sequence reads: CASSLGRWADSPLHF. CDR3 bases: TGTGCCAGCAGTTTGGGCCGCTGGGCGGATTCACCCCTCCACTTT.

This chain uses TRBV5-1 with TRBJ1-1; D unresolved. Germline V gene data show CDR1 as SGHRS and CDR2 as YFSETQ. V was trimmed by 4 bases and J by 3 bases, leaving 16 bases between them. This CDR3 has 15 residues. This chain's CDR3 is CASSPLGNWDTEAFF. The CDR3 nucleotides are TGCGCCAGCAGCCCCCTCGGGAATTGGGACACTGAAGCTTTCTTT.

The chain couples TRBV5-1 to TRBJ2-5; D call uncertain. With 4 bases removed from V and 4 bases from J, the gap between germline ends came to 14 bases. This CDR3 is 14 amino acids long. Germline assignment: CDR1 SGHRS and CDR2 YFSETQ. DNA of the CDR3: TGCGCCAGCAGCCTGGCTGGGGTTCGAGAGACCCAGTACTTC. Translated: CASSLAGVRETQYF.

The chain's CDR3 is CAWSGPGWLHEQYF. The DNA of the CDR3 is TGTGCCTGGAGTGGACCGGGGTGGCTCCACGAGCAGTACTTC. This rearrangement joins TRBV30 to TRBJ2-5; perhaps TRBD2 as D (5 bases). The end of the DNA aligns better with TRBJ2-7, so the J call may be wrong. The length of the CDR3 is 14 residues. CDR1 and CDR2 from the germline V gene are GTSNPN and SVGIG (reference sequence).

The V call is TRBV6-5, the J call TRBJ2-5; 9 nucleotides agree with TRBD2. This CDR3 contains 13 residues. The germline gives CDR1 MNHEY, CDR2 SVGAGI. V shed 6 bases, J shed 3 bases, and the junction held 2 bases outside the gene matches. The CDR3 DNA sequence: TGTGCCAGCAGGATAGCGGGGGAAGAGACCCAGTACTTC. Translation: CASRIAGEETQYF.

This chain joins TRBV10-3 and TRBJ2-7, with D maybe TRBD1 (5 bases). There are 18 residues in the CDR3. The V end lost 6 bases, the J end lost 1 base, and 25 bases lay between the germline ends. Germline assignment: CDR1 ENHRY and CDR2 SYGVKD. The DNA for the CDR3 is TGTGCCATCAGAAGACATGTATTGGGGCACCAACTTTCCTACGAGCAGTACTTC. Translated, it gives CAIRRHVLGHQLSYEQYF.

The chain uses TRBV5-1 and TRBJ2-5, with TRBD1 as a possible D gene (7 bases). The CDR3 length is 14 residues. From germline, CDR1 is SGHRS and CDR2 YFSETQ. Trimming took 4 bases from V and 1 from J, leaving 11 bases between them. CDR3 sequence reads: CASSGGDSQETQYF. CDR3 DNA sequence: TGCGCCAGCAGCGGAGGGGACAGCCAAGAGACCCAGTACTTC. The full variable domain, in which reference TRBV5-1 and TRBJ2-5 provide the parts outside the CDR3, is KAGVTQTPRYLIKTRGQQVTLSCSPISGHRSVSWYQQTPGQGLQFLFEYFSETQRNKGNFPGRFSGRQFSNSRSEMNVSTLELGDSALYLCASSGGDSQETQYFGPGTRLLVL.

V usage is TRBV6-1 and J usage is TRBJ1-1; D remains ambiguous. The V and J ends lost 2 bases and 6 bases respectively, with 13 bases between them. Germline CDR1 reads MNHNS; CDR2 reads SASEGT. CDR3 size: 14 residues. CDR3 amino acids: CASSEMAERPEAFF. Written as DNA, the CDR3 is TGTGCCAGCAGTGAAATGGCGGAGAGGCCTGAAGCTTTCTTT.

There are a few counts of this clone. This chain uses TRBV6-4 with TRBJ2-7; D is tentatively TRBD1 or TRBD2 (5 bases each). V lost 6 bases, J lost 8 bases, and 11 bases lay in between. Germline CDR1 and CDR2: MRHNA and SNTAGT. This CDR3 is 11 amino acids long. The CDR3 DNA follows: TGTGCCAGCAGGTCCGGGACCAAGCAGTACTTC. Protein sequence: CASRSGTKQYF.

The rearrangement uses TRBV7-2 and TRBJ2-3; D unresolved. The V and J ends lost 4 bases and 5 bases respectively, with 4 bases between them. Germline CDR1 SGHTA, CDR2 FQGNSA. The CDR3 runs 11 residues. This CDR3 is CASSYQDTQYF. The CDR3 DNA reads TGTGCCAGCAGCTACCAAGATACGCAGTATTTT.

V usage is TRBV11-2 and J usage is TRBJ1-1; tentative D call: TRBD1 (6 bases). V lost 5 bases and J 4 bases, leaving 14 bases between the germline ends. CDR3 length equals 14 residues. Germline lookup yields CDR1 SGHAT and CDR2 FQNNGV. The CDR3 DNA reads TGTGCCAGCAGCCCCCAAATGGGGGCCACTGAAGCTTTCTTT. This sequence encodes CASSPQMGATEAFF.

This chain connects TRBV6-5 to TRBJ2-7; the match to TRBD1 covers 7 bases. Trimming took 3 bases from V and 2 from J; bases not matched to a gene: 4. CDR1 is MNHEY, CDR2 SVGAGI, per germline. The CDR3 length is 14 residues. CDR3 sequence (DNA): TGTGCCAGCAGTTATGGGCAGGGGGCCTACGAGCAGTACTTC. This sequence encodes CASSYGQGAYEQYF.

The V gene is TRBV10-3, the J gene TRBJ1-4; TRBD1 matches 8 bases. V trimming: 2 bases; J trimming: 8 bases; junction bases outside the gene matches: 4. The CDR3 has 14 amino acids. Germline CDR1 ENHRY, CDR2 SYGVKD. For the CDR3, the DNA is TGTGCCATCAGTGAGGTCTACAGGGGGGAAAAACTGTTTTTT. Translating it yields CAISEVYRGEKLFF.

This clone was recorded only once. The chain joins TRBV28 to TRBJ2-3; no clear D. Germline V gene lookup returns CDR1 MDHEN and CDR2 SYDVKM. Trimming left V 6 bases short and J 2 bases short, with 12 bases between. The CDR3 is made up of 14 amino acids. The CDR3 protein is CASSPPWPTDTQYF. The CDR3 nucleotides read TGTGCCAGCAGCCCCCCCTGGCCCACAGATACGCAGTATTTT.

This clone was seen just once. V is TRBV18 and J is TRBJ1-2; D is unresolved. CDR1 is KGHSH, CDR2 LQKENI, per germline. V lost 2 bases, J lost 8 bases, and 9 bases lay in between. The CDR3 covers 12 residues. CDR3 DNA: TGTGCCAGCTCACCAGGGTCGGAAGGCTACACCTTC. Its translation is CASSPGSEGYTF. The entire variable domain, with the rest obtained from reference TRBV18 and TRBJ1-2, is as follows: NAGVMQNPRHLVRRRGQEARLRCSPMKGHSHVYWYRQLPEEGLKFMVYLQKENIIDESGMPKERFSAEFPKEGPSILRIQQVVRGDSAAYFCASSPGSEGYTFGSGTRLTVV.

As for this clone: Compared with germline, one end of the junction differs, possibly owing to a read error. The chain links TRBV7-7 to TRBJ2-3, with D perhaps matching TRBD2 (6 bases). Germline loops: CDR1 SSHAT, CDR2 FNYEAQ (reference sequence). This CDR3 has 14 amino acids. CDR3 sequence (DNA): TGTGCTAGCAGCCTCGGAGGGCACACAGATACGCAGTATTTT. Amino acids: CASSLGGHTDTQYF.

The DNA of the CDR3 is TGTGCCATCAGGGACGGACAGGTCCCATACACCGGGGAGCTGTTTTTT. Translation gives CAIRDGQVPYTGELFF. V and J are TRBV10-3 and TRBJ2-2, with 7 bases that match TRBD1. The germline V gene has CDR1 ENHRY and CDR2 SYGVKD. V shed 6 bases, J shed 3 bases, and the junction held 10 bases outside the gene matches. The CDR3 runs to 16 residues.

The chain recombines TRBV28 with TRBJ2-7; 8 bases match TRBD1. The CDR3 is 14 residues long. Germline loops: CDR1 MDHEN, CDR2 SYDVKM. J lost 3 bases, V lost 1 base, and 2 bases had no gene match. In DNA form, the CDR3 reads TGTGCCAGCAGTTTATTGGACAGGGTCTACGAGCAGTACTTC. Translating it yields CASSLLDRVYEQYF.